Shown below are 7 T cell receptor beta chains from a single sample sequenced in a study of T cells after yellow fever vaccination. TCRdb reanalysed the 5' RACE reads using MiXCR and keeps one entry per CDR3 protein. The sample has about 360,000 distinct CDR3 sequences; around 6.4% are singletons. The sequenced sample was PBMCs, obtained 5 days after the yellow fever booster vaccination. Every receptor here comes from a young man who received the YFV17D yellow fever vaccine.

There are many counts of this clonotype. V usage is TRBV7-2 and J usage is TRBJ2-1, with TRBD1 identical over 12 bases. CDR3 size: 16 residues. Germline CDR1 and CDR2: SGHTA and FQGNSA. V dropped 1 base and J dropped 7; count of bases not matched to a gene: 5. CDR3 residues: CASSLVGTGGMNEQFF. CDR3 coding DNA: TGTGCCAGCAGCTTAGTGGGGACAGGGGGCATGAATGAGCAGTTCTTC.

This clonotype was picked up a small number of times. This chain links TRBV7-9 with TRBJ2-2, with D unclear. Germline lookup yields CDR1 SEHNR and CDR2 FQNEAQ (reference sequence). V shed 2 bases and J shed 0 bases, with 7 bases lying between them. The CDR3 is 15 amino acids. CDR3 nucleotide sequence: TGTGCCAGCAGCTTAAAGGGCTCGAACACCGGGGAGCTGTTTTTT. Its protein is CASSLKGSNTGELFF.

As for this clonotype: An end of the junction does not agree with germline; a read error may underlie this. The gene calls are TRBV7-3 and TRBJ2-5; 12 bases fit TRBD2. Germline V gene sequence: CDR1 SGHTA, CDR2 FQGTGA. The CDR3 is 20 amino acids. Written as DNA, the CDR3 is TGTGCCAGCAGCTTAACGGTCCGTGGGTCTAGCGGGAGGGCAACGGAGACCCAGTGCTTC. Residues: CASSLTVRGSSGRATETQCF.

The chain carries TRBV9 and TRBJ2-2; 10 bases are shared with TRBD2. Per germline, CDR1 SGDLS and CDR2 YYNGEE. This CDR3 is built from 16 residues. V lost 1 base to trimming and J lost 6 bases; unmatched junction nucleotides: 6. The CDR3 region is CASSVLNSGRSGELFF. In nucleotides, the CDR3 is TGTGCCAGCAGCGTACTTAATAGCGGGAGGTCCGGGGAGCTGTTTTTT. Complete variable domain (other parts from reference TRBV9 and TRBJ2-2): DSGVTQTPKHLITATGQRVTLRCSPRSGDLSVYWYQQSLDQGLQFLIQYYNGEERAKGNILERFSAQQFPDLHSELNLSSLELGDSALYFCASSVLNSGRSGELFFGEGSRLTVL.

The chain employs TRBV19 and TRBJ2-2, with D perhaps TRBD1 or TRBD2 (5 bases each). V was pared by 7 bases and J by 1 base, with 22 bases between. The germline CDR1 and CDR2 sequences are LNHDA and SQIVND (reference sequence). CDR3 length equals 18 residues. In DNA, the CDR3 is TGTGCCAGTACCGTCCGGGAAGGGGCCAACCGGAACACCGGGGAGCTGTTTTTT. This translates into CASTVREGANRNTGELFF.

To note about this clonotype: A read error is possible here, since a much larger clone lies one base away. The chain carries TRBV5-4 and TRBJ2-1; 8 positions agree with TRBD2. The CDR3 has 15 residues. Germline CDR1 SGHNT, CDR2 YYREEE (reference sequence). The CDR3 nucleotides read TGTGCCAGCAGCTTCGAGCGGGAGAGATTCAATGAGCATTTCTTC. As protein: CASSFERERFNEHFF.

The V gene is TRBV29-1, the J gene TRBJ2-5; 12 nucleotides align to TRBD1. Germline V gives CDR1 SQVTM, CDR2 ANQGSEA. The CDR3 covers 14 residues. Losses at the gene ends were 6 bases for V and 5 bases for J; bases not matched to a gene: 7. CDR3 in amino acids: CSVAAGTGGETQYF. CDR3 DNA: TGCAGCGTGGCTGCCGGGACAGGGGGCGAGACCCAGTACTTC.